Below, 22 T cell receptor beta chains from the same sample are listed, as sequenced in a study of regulatory T cells in long-lasting Graves disease. iRepertoire HTBI primers and Arm-PCR of CDR3 regions built TCR beta libraries. TCRdb called the multiplex PCR reads again in MiXCR, with one record for every CDR3 protein. This sample carries more than 350,000 distinct CDR3 sequences, approximately 22% of them seen once, and the ten largest clones take roughly 13%. The time point was: persistent/refractory GD, antithyroid drugs over 5 years with positive TRAb. The TCR library used RNA extracted from PBMCs. The specimen comprised peripheral blood mononuclear cells (PBMCs), sampled when the disease was refractory, from a patient treated with antithyroid drugs. These receptors all stem from a female donor with Graves disease.

This clonotype was detected a few times. The J gene is TRBJ1-5, the V gene TRBV19, with D possibly matching TRBD1 (5 bases). V was trimmed by 10 bases and J by 4 bases, leaving 17 bases between them. CDR1 is LNHDA and CDR2 is SQIVND in the germline V gene (reference sequence). The CDR3 totals 14 residues. CDR3 in DNA: TGTGCCACCCACGGGAGACAGTTAAATCAGCCCCAGCATTTT. It encodes CATHGRQLNQPQHF. The complete variable domain, with remaining parts taken from reference TRBV19 and TRBJ1-5, reads DGGITQSPKYLFRKEGQNVTLSCEQNLNHDAMYWYRQDPGQGLRLIYYSQIVNDFQKGDIAEGYSVSREKKESFPLTVTSAQKNPTAFYLCATHGRQLNQPQHFGDGTRLSIL.

Many counts were recorded for this clonotype. The gene calls are TRBV13 and TRBJ2-7; 8 bases line up with TRBD2. From germline, CDR1 is PRHDT and CDR2 FYEKMQ (reference sequence). The V segment lost 5 bases and the J segment 2 bases; nucleotides outside the gene matches: 11. The CDR3 sequence is 16 residues long. CDR3 coding DNA: TGTGCCAGCAGCAACCGAAGAGCGGGACTAGCCTACGAGCAGTACTTC. Protein sequence: CASSNRRAGLAYEQYF.

This clonotype was counted many times. This sequence joins TRBV6-5 and TRBJ2-7; D possibly corresponds to TRBD1 (6 bases). Deletions cut 2 bases from V and 2 bases from J, with 10 bases between. The CDR3 sequence is 14 residues long. Germline V gives CDR1 MNHEY, CDR2 SVGAGI. The CDR3 DNA reads TGTGCCAGCAGTTACCAAGGGACAACCTACGAGCAGTACTTC. This codes for CASSYQGTTYEQYF.

The rearrangement uses TRBV20-1 and TRBJ1-3; D uncertain. This CDR3 has 12 amino acids. The ends were cut back, 5 bases at V and 2 bases at J, with 7 bases in the middle. CDR1 is DFQATT, CDR2 SNEGSKA, per germline (reference sequence). CDR3 nucleotides: TGCAGTGCTGAACATGCTGGAAACACCATATATTTT. Translated: CSAEHAGNTIYF.

The table lists this clonotype with a few counts. V usage is TRBV12-3 or TRBV12-4 and J usage is TRBJ2-2, with 7 nucleotides matching TRBD1. The CDR3 extends over 15 amino acids. Trimming cost V 6 bases and J 5 bases; bases outside gene matches: 9. This chain's CDR3 is CASRLQGMKTGELFF. The CDR3 DNA follows: TGTGCCAGCAGGCTACAGGGGATGAAGACCGGGGAGCTGTTTTTT.

This clonotype was seen at least ten times. The CDR3 here is CATSTGVGNQPQHF. The CDR3 DNA is TGTGCCACCAGCACAGGGGTTGGCAATCAGCCCCAGCATTTT. The chain employs TRBV24-1 and TRBJ1-5; 7 bases align to TRBD1. CDR1 KGHDR and CDR2 SFDVKD come from the germline V gene. J gave up 2 bases and V 7 bases, and 4 bases lay outside the gene matches. This CDR3 spans 14 amino acids.

This clonotype was seen ten or more times. The V gene is TRBV27, the J gene TRBJ2-5; either TRBD1 or TRBD2 may supply D (5 bases each). In germline, CDR1 is MNHEY, CDR2 SMNVEV (reference sequence). V gave up 6 bases and J gave up 5 bases, with 19 bases separating them. This CDR3 is 15 amino acids long. The CDR3 protein is CASRIKGPSAETQYF. The DNA for the CDR3 is TGTGCCAGCAGGATAAAGGGACCCTCAGCGGAGACCCAGTACTTC.

Ten or more counts support this clonotype. This chain links TRBV28 with TRBJ2-7, with TRBD2 matching over 7 bases. The ends lost 1 base at V and 0 bases at J; junction bases unmatched: 3. Germline V gives CDR1 MDHEN, CDR2 SYDVKM. This CDR3 comprises 15 residues. CDR3 DNA: TGTGCCAGCAGTTTATCGGCTAGCGGCTCCTACGAGCAGTACTTC. Translated, it gives CASSLSASGSYEQYF.

There are many counts of this clonotype. V is TRBV2 and J is TRBJ2-7, with D uncertain. Germline lookup yields CDR1 SNHLY and CDR2 FYNNEI. The CDR3 is 13 amino acids. V lost 8 bases and J lost 2, with 13 bases in between. CDR3 region: CASSSIPAYEQYF. As DNA, the CDR3 is TGTGCCAGCTCCTCAATCCCCGCCTACGAGCAGTACTTC.

Ten or more counts support this clonotype. This rearrangement joins TRBV27 to TRBJ2-7; maybe TRBD1 (9 bases). Trimming stripped 6 bases from V and 6 bases from J, with 21 bases between. CDR1 is MNHEY, CDR2 SMNVEV, per germline (reference sequence). CDR3 length: 15 amino acids. This CDR3 is CASRTPGTGTSEQYF. The CDR3 DNA is TGTGCCAGCAGGACCCCCGGGACAGGGACTAGCGAGCAGTACTTC.

The CDR3 region has the DNA TGTGCCAGCAGCGTCGACAGACATGGAAACACCATATATTTT. It encodes CASSVDRHGNTIYF. The chain has TRBV9 and TRBJ1-3; tentative D call: TRBD1 (5 bases). Germline CDR1 SGDLS, CDR2 YYNGEE. This CDR3 has 14 residues. Trimming pared 2 bases from V and 3 bases from J, leaving 9 bases between.

This rearrangement joins TRBV7-9 to TRBJ2-7; 8 bases line up with TRBD1. From germline, CDR1 is SEHNR and CDR2 FQNEAQ (reference sequence). Unmatched junction bases numbered 6, after V lost 5 bases and J lost 3 bases. This CDR3 contains 14 residues. The CDR3 loop is CASSVGQVGYEQYF. As DNA, the CDR3 is TGTGCCAGCAGCGTGGGACAGGTTGGCTACGAGCAGTACTTC.

This clonotype was found a few times. The chain has TRBV4-1 and TRBJ2-5; D could derive from TRBD1 or TRBD2 (5 bases each). Per germline, CDR1 MGHRA and CDR2 YSYEKL. This CDR3 is built from 16 residues. Trimming cost V 0 bases and J 4 bases, with 15 bases left between them. CDR3: CASSQDGLNGGETQYF. DNA for the CDR3: TGCGCCAGCAGCCAAGATGGTCTCAATGGGGGAGAGACCCAGTACTTC.

This clonotype was recorded at least ten times. The chain carries TRBV2 and TRBJ2-7, with TRBD1 matching 7 bases. In germline, CDR1 is SNHLY, CDR2 FYNNEI. The CDR3 sequence is 16 residues long. The V gene end was trimmed by 10 bases and the J gene end by 3 bases; junction bases not matched to a gene: 18. CDR3 nucleotide sequence: TGTGCCACACGACAGGGCATACTCCCCCGTAACTACGAGCAGTACTTC. This codes for CATRQGILPRNYEQYF.

The V gene is TRBV20-1, the J gene TRBJ1-2, with D perhaps matching TRBD1 (6 bases). The length of the CDR3 is 12 residues. Germline assignment: CDR1 DFQATT and CDR2 SNEGSKA (reference sequence). V lost 3 bases and J 5 bases, leaving 10 bases between the germline ends. The CDR3 reads CSARDSGYGYTF. CDR3 coding DNA: TGCAGTGCTAGGGACAGCGGTTATGGCTACACCTTC.

The CDR3, as DNA: TGTGCCAGCAGTCGACAGGGTGCTGAAGCTTTCTTT. Translated: CASSRQGAEAFF. The V gene is TRBV6-2 or TRBV6-3, the J gene TRBJ1-1; TRBD1 agrees at 7 bases. Germline CDR1 MNHEY, CDR2 SVGEGT. V was clipped by 5 bases and J by 6 bases; unmatched bases: 3. The CDR3 runs to 12 residues.

The chain carries TRBV7-9 and TRBJ1-1, with D perhaps TRBD1 (5 bases). V dropped 3 bases and J dropped 11 bases, with 13 bases sitting between them. CDR3 length: 12 amino acids. Germline V gene sequence: CDR1 SEHNR, CDR2 FQNEAQ (reference sequence). For the CDR3, the DNA is TGTGCCAGCAGCTTCCAGAGGGGCTTGGCTTTCTTT. It specifies CASSFQRGLAFF. The full variable domain, its missing parts supplied by reference TRBV7-9 and TRBJ1-1, is DTGVSQNPRHKITKRGQNVTFRCDPISEHNRLYWYRQTLGQGPEFLTYFQNEAQLEKSRLLSDRFSAERPKGSFSTLEIQRTEQGDSAMYLCASSFQRGLAFFGQGTRLTVV.

DNA of the CDR3: TGTGCCAGCAGCCCCGGGACAGGGACGGGAAACACCATATATTTT. Its translation is CASSPGTGTGNTIYF. This chain connects TRBV11-2 to TRBJ1-3; 9 bases are a match to TRBD1. Looked up from germline, CDR1 is SGHAT and CDR2 is FQNNGV. This CDR3 comprises 15 residues. Trimming removed 5 bases from V and 4 bases from J; junction bases left unmatched: 6.

The rearrangement joins TRBV5-6 to TRBJ1-2, with 8 bases lining up with TRBD1. CDR3 length: 15 residues. Germline CDR1 and CDR2: SGHDT and YYEEEE. The ends lost 3 bases at V and 4 bases at J; junction bases unmatched: 8. The CDR3 DNA follows: TGTGCCAGCAGCTGGAGGGACAGGCAGTCCTATGGCTACACCTTC. Translation: CASSWRDRQSYGYTF.

Many counts were recorded for this clonotype. The rearrangement uses TRBV5-1 and TRBJ1-1; TRBD1 matches at 9 bases. Germline V gene data show CDR1 as SGHRS and CDR2 as YFSETQ. J gave up 1 base and V 4 bases, and 5 bases lay outside the gene matches. CDR3 length: 15 amino acids. CDR3 region: CASSPRTGENTEAFF. Here the CDR3 DNA reads TGCGCCAGCAGCCCCCGGACAGGGGAGAACACTGAAGCTTTCTTT.

The CDR3 sequence: CSSSPGQLYEQYF. The DNA for the CDR3 is TGCAGTTCATCCCCCGGACAGTTGTACGAGCAGTACTTC. The V and J genes are TRBV20-1 and TRBJ2-7; tentative D call: TRBD1 (6 bases). There are 13 residues in the CDR3. Trimming shortened V by 8 bases and J by 4 bases, and 18 bases separated the two germline ends. Germline V gives CDR1 DFQATT, CDR2 SNEGSKA (reference sequence).

This chain connects TRBV7-3 to TRBJ2-2; D possibly uses TRBD1 or TRBD2 (6 bases each). V lost 4 bases and J 5 bases, leaving 11 bases between the germline ends. The CDR3 contains 14 residues. Germline lookup yields CDR1 SGHTA and CDR2 FQGTGA. CDR3 nucleotides: TGTGCCAGCAGCTCCAGGGGAGGTACCGGGGAGCTGTTTTTT. The encoded protein is CASSSRGGTGELFF.